The subject of this entry is one T cell receptor (beta chain). Allocation to cohorts depended on clinical history reported by the participants. This record comes from a study of blood T cell repertoires in COVID-19. The length of the CDR3 is 14 residues. CDR1 and CDR2 from the germline V gene are MNHEY and SVGAGI. V was pared by 5 bases and J by 5 bases, with 8 bases of the junction left unmatched. Only in-frame clones appear in the TCRdb table, and some are missing; sequencing was by immunoSEQ multiplex PCR. The table records 200,000 to 300,000 clones, approximately 90% of them present only once. This clonotype was sampled from a middle-aged man who had recovered from COVID-19. The chain has TRBV6-5 and TRBJ1-2, with 7 bases matching TRBD1. The sample comprised PBMCs or T cells enriched from blood (not recorded which). The CDR3, as DNA: TGTGCCAGCAGTACAGGGGTGGATTCTTATGGCTACACCTTC. Amino acids: CASSTGVDSYGYTF.